The clone carrying this T cell receptor (beta chain) has only one observation. CDR1 is LNHDA and CDR2 is SQIVND in the germline V gene (reference sequence). This CDR3 spans 15 amino acids. Losses at the gene ends were 3 bases for V and 5 bases for J; bases not matched to a gene: 6. TCRdb's table, derived via immunoSEQ multiplex PCR, lists solely in-frame clones and lacks some. This sample has 67,000 or so clones, with 95% found just once. This entry belongs to a study of technical replicates of blood from a handful of donors. The sequence derives from a human donor in good health. The specimen was T cells isolated from PBMCs. The chain couples TRBV19 to TRBJ2-5; TRBD2 matches 10 bases. As DNA, the CDR3 is TGTGCCAGTAGTATCGGAGCGGGGGGGTTGGAGACCCAGTACTTC. Encoded protein: CASSIGAGGLETQYF.